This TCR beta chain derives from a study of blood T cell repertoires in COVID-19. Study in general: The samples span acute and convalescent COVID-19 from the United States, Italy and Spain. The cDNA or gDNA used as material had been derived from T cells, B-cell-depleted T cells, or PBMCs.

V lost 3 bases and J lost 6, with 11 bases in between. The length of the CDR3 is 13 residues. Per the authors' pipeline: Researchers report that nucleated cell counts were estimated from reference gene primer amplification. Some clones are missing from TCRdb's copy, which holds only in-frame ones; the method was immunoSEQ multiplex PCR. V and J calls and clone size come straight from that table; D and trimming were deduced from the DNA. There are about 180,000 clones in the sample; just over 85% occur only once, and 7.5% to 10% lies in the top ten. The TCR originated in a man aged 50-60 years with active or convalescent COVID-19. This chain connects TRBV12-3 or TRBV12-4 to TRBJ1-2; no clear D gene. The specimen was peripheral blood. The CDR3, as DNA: TGTGCCAGCAGTTTCGGGTTTGGAGATGGCTACACCTTC. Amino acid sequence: CASSFGFGDGYTF.